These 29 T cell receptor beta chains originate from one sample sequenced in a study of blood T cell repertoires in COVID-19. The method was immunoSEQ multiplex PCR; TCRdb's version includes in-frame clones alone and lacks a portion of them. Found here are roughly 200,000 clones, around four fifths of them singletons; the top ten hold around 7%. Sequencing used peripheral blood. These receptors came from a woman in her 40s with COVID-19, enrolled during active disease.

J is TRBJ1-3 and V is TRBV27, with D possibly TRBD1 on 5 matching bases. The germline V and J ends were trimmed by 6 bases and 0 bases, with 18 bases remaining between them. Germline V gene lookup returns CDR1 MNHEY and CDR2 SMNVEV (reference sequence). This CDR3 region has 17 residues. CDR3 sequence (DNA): TGTGCCAGCAGCCCCACTCAGGGCATTAACTCTGGAAACACCATATATTTT. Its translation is CASSPTQGINSGNTIYF.

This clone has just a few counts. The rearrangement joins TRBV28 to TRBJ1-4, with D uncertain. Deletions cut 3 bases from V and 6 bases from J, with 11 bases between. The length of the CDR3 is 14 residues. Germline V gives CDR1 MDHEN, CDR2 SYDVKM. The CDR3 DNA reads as TGTGCCAGCAGTTTGCCAACTTCTTATGAAAAACTGTTTTTT. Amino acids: CASSLPTSYEKLFF.

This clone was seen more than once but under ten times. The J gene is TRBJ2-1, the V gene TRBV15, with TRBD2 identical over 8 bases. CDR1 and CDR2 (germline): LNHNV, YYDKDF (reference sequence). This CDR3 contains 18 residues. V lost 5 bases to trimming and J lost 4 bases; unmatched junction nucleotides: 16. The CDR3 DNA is TGTGCCACCAGCGCTCTCACGGGGGGGTCGGGCCGGTACAATGAGCAGTTCTTC. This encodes CATSALTGGSGRYNEQFF. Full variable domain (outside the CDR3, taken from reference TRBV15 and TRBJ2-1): DAMVIQNPRYQVTQFGKPVTLSCSQTLNHNVMYWYQQKSSQAPKLLFHYYDKDFNNEADTPDNFQSRRPNTSFCFLDIRSPGLGDTAMYLCATSALTGGSGRYNEQFFGPGTRLTVL.

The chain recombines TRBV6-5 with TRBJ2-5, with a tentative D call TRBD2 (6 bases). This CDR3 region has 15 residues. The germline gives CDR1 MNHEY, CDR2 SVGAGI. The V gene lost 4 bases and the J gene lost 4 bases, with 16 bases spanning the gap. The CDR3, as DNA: TGTGCCAGCAGTTTGGCTGGGGGGTATGGAGAGACCCAGTACTTC. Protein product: CASSLAGGYGETQYF.

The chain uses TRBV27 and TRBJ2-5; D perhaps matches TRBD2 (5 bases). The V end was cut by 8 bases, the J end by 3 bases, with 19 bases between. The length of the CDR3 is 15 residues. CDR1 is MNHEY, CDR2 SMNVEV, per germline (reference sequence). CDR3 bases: TGTGCCAGCGGACCGCTTGGGGAGCGCGAAGAGACCCAGTACTTC. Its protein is CASGPLGEREETQYF.

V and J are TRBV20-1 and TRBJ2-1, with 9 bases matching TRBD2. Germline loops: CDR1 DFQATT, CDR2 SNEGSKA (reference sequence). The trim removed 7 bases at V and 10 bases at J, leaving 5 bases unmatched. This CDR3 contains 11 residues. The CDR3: CSEVLAGEQFF. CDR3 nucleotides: TGCAGTGAAGTCCTAGCGGGAGAGCAGTTCTTC.

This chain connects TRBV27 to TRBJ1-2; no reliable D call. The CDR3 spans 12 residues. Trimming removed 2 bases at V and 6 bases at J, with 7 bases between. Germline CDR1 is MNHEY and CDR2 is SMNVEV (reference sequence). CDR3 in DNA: TGTGCCAGCAGTTTAAACATACATGGCTACACCTTC. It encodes CASSLNIHGYTF.

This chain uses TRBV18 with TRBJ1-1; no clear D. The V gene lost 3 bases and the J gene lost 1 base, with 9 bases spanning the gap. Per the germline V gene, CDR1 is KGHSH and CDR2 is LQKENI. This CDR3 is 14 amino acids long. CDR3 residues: CASSPALRNTEAFF. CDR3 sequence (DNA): TGTGCCAGCTCACCTGCCCTCAGGAACACTGAAGCTTTCTTT.

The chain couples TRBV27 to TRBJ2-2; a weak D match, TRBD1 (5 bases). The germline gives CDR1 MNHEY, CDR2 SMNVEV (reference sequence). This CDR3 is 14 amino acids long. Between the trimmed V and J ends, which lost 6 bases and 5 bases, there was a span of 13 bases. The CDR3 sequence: CASSPWGVTGELFF. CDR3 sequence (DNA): TGTGCCAGCAGCCCCTGGGGCGTAACCGGGGAGCTGTTTTTT.

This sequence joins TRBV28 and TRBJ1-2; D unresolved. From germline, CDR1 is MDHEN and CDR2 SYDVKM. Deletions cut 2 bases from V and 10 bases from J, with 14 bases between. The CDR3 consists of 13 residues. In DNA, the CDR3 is TGTGCCAGCAGTTTAGTTTTGGCCGCCGCCTACACCTTC. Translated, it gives CASSLVLAAAYTF.

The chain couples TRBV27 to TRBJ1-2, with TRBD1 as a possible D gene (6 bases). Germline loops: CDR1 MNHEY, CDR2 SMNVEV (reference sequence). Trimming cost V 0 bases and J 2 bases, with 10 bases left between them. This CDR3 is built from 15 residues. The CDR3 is CASSLSSGANYGYTF. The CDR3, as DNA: TGTGCCAGCAGTTTATCGTCAGGGGCCAACTATGGCTACACCTTC.

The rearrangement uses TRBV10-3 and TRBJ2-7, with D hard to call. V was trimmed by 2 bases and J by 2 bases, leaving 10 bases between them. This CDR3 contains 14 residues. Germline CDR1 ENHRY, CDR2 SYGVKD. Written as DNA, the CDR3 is TGTGCCATCAGTGAGGCAGGTTCCCCCTACGAGCAGTACTTC. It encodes CAISEAGSPYEQYF.

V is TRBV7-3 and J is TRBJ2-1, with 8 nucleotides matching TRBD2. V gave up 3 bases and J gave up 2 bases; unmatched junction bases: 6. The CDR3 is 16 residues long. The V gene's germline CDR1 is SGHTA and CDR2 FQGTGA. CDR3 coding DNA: TGTGCCAGCAGCTTCGATCGCGGGAGGCCCTACAATGAGCAGTTCTTC. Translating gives CASSFDRGRPYNEQFF.

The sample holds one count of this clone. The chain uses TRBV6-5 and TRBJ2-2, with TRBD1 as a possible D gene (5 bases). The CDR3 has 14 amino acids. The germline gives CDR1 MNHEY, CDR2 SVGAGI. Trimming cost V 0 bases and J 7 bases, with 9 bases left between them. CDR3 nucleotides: TGTGCCAGCAGTTACTCGTGGGGCGGCGGGGAGCTGTTTTTT. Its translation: CASSYSWGGGELFF.

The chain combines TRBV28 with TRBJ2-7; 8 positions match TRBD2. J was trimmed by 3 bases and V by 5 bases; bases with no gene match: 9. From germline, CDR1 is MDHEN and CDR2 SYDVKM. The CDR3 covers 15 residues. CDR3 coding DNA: TGTGCCAGCAGTAGCAAGCGGGAGTATCGCTACGAGCAGTACTTC. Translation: CASSSKREYRYEQYF.

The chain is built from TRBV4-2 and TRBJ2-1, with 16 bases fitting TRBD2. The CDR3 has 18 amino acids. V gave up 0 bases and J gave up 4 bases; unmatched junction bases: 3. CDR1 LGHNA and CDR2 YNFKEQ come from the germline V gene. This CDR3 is CASSQDPGLAGGYNEQFF. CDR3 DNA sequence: TGTGCCAGCAGCCAAGACCCGGGACTAGCGGGAGGGTACAATGAGCAGTTCTTC.

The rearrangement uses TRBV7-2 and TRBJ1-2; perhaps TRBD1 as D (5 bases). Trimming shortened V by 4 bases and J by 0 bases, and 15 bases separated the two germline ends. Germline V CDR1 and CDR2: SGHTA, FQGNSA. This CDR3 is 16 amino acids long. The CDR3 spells CASSSVGGGSNYGYTF. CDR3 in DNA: TGTGCCAGCAGCTCAGTTGGTGGGGGGTCTAACTATGGCTACACCTTC.

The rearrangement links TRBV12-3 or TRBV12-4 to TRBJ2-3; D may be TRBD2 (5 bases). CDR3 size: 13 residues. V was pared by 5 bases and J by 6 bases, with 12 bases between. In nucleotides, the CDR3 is TGTGCCAGCAGTCCCCCGGGATCCGATACGCAGTATTTT. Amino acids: CASSPPGSDTQYF.

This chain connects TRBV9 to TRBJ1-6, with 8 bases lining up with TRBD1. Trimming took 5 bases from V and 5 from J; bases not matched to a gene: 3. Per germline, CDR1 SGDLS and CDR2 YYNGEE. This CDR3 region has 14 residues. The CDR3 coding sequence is TGTGCCAGCAGACTACAGGGGGATAATTCACCCCTCCACTTT. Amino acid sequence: CASRLQGDNSPLHF.

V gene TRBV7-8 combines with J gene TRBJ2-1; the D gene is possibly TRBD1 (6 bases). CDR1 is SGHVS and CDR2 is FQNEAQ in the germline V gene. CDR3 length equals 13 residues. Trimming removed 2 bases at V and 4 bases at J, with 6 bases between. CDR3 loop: CASSLTGYNEQFF. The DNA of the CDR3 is TGTGCCAGCAGCTTAACAGGGTACAATGAGCAGTTCTTC.

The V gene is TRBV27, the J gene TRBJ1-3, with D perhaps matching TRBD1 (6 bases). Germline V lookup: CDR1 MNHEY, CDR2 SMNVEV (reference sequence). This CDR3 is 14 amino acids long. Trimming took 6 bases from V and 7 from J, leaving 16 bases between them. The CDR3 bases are TGTGCCAGCAGGTCAACAGGGTTTCGGAACACCATATATTTT. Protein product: CASRSTGFRNTIYF.

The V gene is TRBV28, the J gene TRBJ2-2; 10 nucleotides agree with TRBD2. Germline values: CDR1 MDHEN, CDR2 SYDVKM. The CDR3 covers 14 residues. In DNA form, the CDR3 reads TGTGCAGTTGGAGCGGGAGGGCGAAGCGGGGAGCTGTTTTTT. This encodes CAVGAGGRSGELFF.

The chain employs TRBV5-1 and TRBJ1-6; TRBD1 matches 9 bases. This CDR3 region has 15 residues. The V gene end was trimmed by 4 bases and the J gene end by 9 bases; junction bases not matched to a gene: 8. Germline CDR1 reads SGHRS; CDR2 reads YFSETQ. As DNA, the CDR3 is TGCGCCAGCAGCCTCGCCGGACAGGGGAGTTCACCCCTCCACTTT. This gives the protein CASSLAGQGSSPLHF.

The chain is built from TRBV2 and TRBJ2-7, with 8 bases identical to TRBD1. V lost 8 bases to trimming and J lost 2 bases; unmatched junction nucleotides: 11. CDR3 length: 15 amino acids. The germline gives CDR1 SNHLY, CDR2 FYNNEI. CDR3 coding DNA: TGTGCCAGCGTTGCAGGGGGCAATCGAGCCTACGAGCAGTACTTC. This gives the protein CASVAGGNRAYEQYF.

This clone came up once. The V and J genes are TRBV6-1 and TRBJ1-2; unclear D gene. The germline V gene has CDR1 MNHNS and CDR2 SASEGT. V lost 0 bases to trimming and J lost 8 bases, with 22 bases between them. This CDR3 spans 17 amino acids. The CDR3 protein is CASSEARMLLGSGGYTF. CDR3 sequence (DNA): TGTGCCAGCAGTGAAGCCCGCATGCTTTTAGGGTCGGGAGGCTACACCTTC.

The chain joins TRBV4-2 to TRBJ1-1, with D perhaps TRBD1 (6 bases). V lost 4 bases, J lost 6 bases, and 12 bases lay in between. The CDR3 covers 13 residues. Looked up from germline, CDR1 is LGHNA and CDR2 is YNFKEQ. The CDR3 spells CASSLTRGSEAFF. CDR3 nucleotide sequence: TGTGCCAGCAGCCTTACTAGGGGGTCTGAAGCTTTCTTT.

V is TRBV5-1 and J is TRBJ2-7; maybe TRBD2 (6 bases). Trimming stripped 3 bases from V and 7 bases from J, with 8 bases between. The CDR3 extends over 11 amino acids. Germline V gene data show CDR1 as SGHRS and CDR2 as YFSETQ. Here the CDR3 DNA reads TGCGCCAGCAGCTACGGGACTGAGCAGTACTTC. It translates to CASSYGTEQYF.

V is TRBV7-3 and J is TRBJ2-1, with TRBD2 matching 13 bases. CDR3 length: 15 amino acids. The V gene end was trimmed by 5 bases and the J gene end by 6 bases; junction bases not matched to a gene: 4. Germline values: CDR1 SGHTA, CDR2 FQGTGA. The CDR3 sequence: CASSQLAGGGNEQFF. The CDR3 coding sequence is TGTGCCAGCAGCCAACTAGCGGGAGGGGGCAATGAGCAGTTCTTC.

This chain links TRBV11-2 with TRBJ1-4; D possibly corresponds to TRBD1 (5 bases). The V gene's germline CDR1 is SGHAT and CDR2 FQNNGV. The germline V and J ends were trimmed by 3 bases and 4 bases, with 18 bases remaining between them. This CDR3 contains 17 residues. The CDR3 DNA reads TGTGCCAGCAGCTTTTGGGACTGGAACCTTTTTAATGAAAAACTGTTTTTT. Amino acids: CASSFWDWNLFNEKLFF.